These 21 T cell receptor beta chains originate from one sample sequenced in a study of esophageal squamous cell carcinoma under preoperative chemotherapy. The time point: after preoperative PTX-NDP chemotherapy. MiXCR, applied by TCRdb to the PCR reads, yields one record per CDR3 protein. The sample has roughly 30,000 distinct CDR3 sequences, under 60% seen once. This material was collected from a patient given preoperative chemotherapy. These receptors originate from a human donor with esophageal squamous cell carcinoma. The donor label of this sample is uncertain.

This clonotype was counted many times. This chain uses TRBV27 with TRBJ2-3; a possible D gene is TRBD2 (6 bases). Trimming removed 0 bases at V and 0 bases at J, with 16 bases between. The CDR3 extends over 18 amino acids. CDR1 is MNHEY and CDR2 is SMNVEV in the germline V gene (reference sequence). The DNA of the CDR3 is TGTGCCAGCAGTTTATCAGCGGGTACTTTCTCTAGCACAGATACGCAGTATTTT. It codes for CASSLSAGTFSSTDTQYF.

On this clonotype itself: This may stem from a read error, because a much larger clone lies one nucleotide away. The chain is built from TRBV5-1 and TRBJ2-1, with 7 bases identical to TRBD1. The germline V gene encodes CDR1 SGHRS and CDR2 YFSETQ. The CDR3 spans 13 residues. V dropped 2 bases and J dropped 10; count of bases not matched to a gene: 6. The CDR3 loop is CASSFGQAYEQFF. The CDR3 region has the DNA TGCGCCAGCAGCTTCGGACAGGCTTACGAGCAGTTCTTC.

For this clonotype: One junction end does not reproduce the germline sequence, and a read error may be involved. The chain links TRBV6-5 to TRBJ2-5; D might be TRBD2 (6 bases). The J call may be mistaken, given a closer DNA end match to TRBJ2-7. Germline-derived CDR1 and CDR2 are MNHEY and SVGAGI. CDR3 length equals 15 residues. The CDR3 loop reads CASSWRGLPIYEQYF. In nucleotides, the CDR3 is TGTGCCAGTAGTTGGCGGGGTCTCCCCATATACGAGCAGTACTTC.

With respect to this clonotype: This may be a read error: a much more frequent sequence differs by one nucleotide. V and J are TRBV7-9 and TRBJ2-4; 7 bases align to TRBD1. CDR1 and CDR2 from the germline V gene are SEHNR and FQNEAQ (reference sequence). The CDR3 extends over 12 amino acids. Trimming at V came to 4 bases and at J to 13 bases, leaving 7 bases not matched to a gene. The CDR3 coding sequence is TGTGCCAGCAGCTCGACAGGGAATGAGCAGTACTTC. The encoded protein is CASSSTGNEQYF.

Remarks on this clonotype: Its ends do not fully match the called genes, so a read error is possible. The chain has TRBV7-3 and TRBJ2-3; either TRBD1 or TRBD2 may supply D (5 bases each). Germline values: CDR1 SGHTA, CDR2 FQGTGA. The CDR3 is made up of 16 amino acids. CDR3 sequence reads: CASGVTAGRDPDTQYF. Written as DNA, the CDR3 is TGTGCCAGCGGCGTAACGGCTGGCCGGGACCCAGATACGCAGTATTTC.

This clonotype has ten or more counts. V usage is TRBV7-2 and J usage is TRBJ2-2; the D is unclear. V was shortened by 5 bases and J by 0 bases, with 7 bases between the two germline ends. The germline gives CDR1 SGHTA, CDR2 FQGNSA. The CDR3 is 14 amino acids. This chain's CDR3 is CASSPFANTGELFF. CDR3 DNA: TGTGCCAGCAGCCCGTTCGCGAACACCGGGGAGCTGTTTTTT.

This clonotype was seen a handful of times. The chain has TRBV27 and TRBJ2-1; tentative D call: TRBD1 (6 bases). Germline assignment: CDR1 MNHEY and CDR2 SMNVEV (reference sequence). The CDR3 consists of 14 residues. V was cut by 6 bases and J by 10 bases, with 19 bases left in between. CDR3 coding DNA: TGTGCCAGCAGGCTACAGGGAATTCGCTACGAGCAGTTCTTC. It specifies CASRLQGIRYEQFF.

Many counts were recorded for this clonotype. This may stem from a read error, because a much larger clone lies one nucleotide away. This chain links TRBV7-2 with TRBJ2-1; 8 positions match TRBD1. CDR1 and CDR2 (germline): SGHTA, FQGNSA. J gave up 13 bases and V 5 bases, and 19 bases lay outside the gene matches. CDR3 size: 16 residues. CDR3 in amino acids: CASSPYRRGLLETQFF. The DNA for the CDR3 is TGTGCCAGCAGCCCATACCGCAGGGGGCTTTTAGAGACCCAGTTCTTC.

Comments on this clonotype: At one end the junction does not follow the germline gene, possibly because of a read error. This chain links TRBV11-2 with TRBJ2-3; D unclear. The length of the CDR3 is 13 residues. Per germline, CDR1 SGHAT and CDR2 FQNNGV. This CDR3 is CASRLERWNEQFF. The CDR3 bases are TGTGCCAGCAGGTTAGAACGCTGGAATGAGCAGTTTTTT.

A remark on this clonotype: A read error may produce the germline difference seen at one junction end. This rearrangement joins TRBV6-2 or TRBV6-3 to TRBJ2-5, with 8 bases that match TRBD2. CDR1 and CDR2 from the germline V gene are MNHEY and SVGEGT. CDR3 size: 16 residues. CDR3 in amino acids: CASSTGGGGGPDTQYF. The CDR3 region has the DNA TGTGCCAGCAGTACCGGGGGGGGCGGGGGCCCAGATACCCAGTATTTC.

Concerning this clonotype itself: One end of the junction varies from germline; a read error may be responsible. In nucleotides, the CDR3 is TGTGCTAGCAGGGTGGCGGGGGGCACAGACATAGATACGCAGTATTTT. The encoded protein is CASRVAGGTDIDTQYF. The V gene is TRBV7-7, the J gene TRBJ2-3, with 8 bases aligning to TRBD2. The length of the CDR3 is 16 residues. The V gene's germline CDR1 is SSHAT and CDR2 FNYEAQ (reference sequence).

In this sample, this clonotype is medium-sized. V usage is TRBV6-5 and J usage is TRBJ2-2; D unclear. V was shortened by 0 bases and J by 0 bases, with 5 bases between the two germline ends. There are 15 residues in the CDR3. Germline CDR1 is MNHEY and CDR2 is SVGAGI. This CDR3 is CASSYSTTNTGELFF. The CDR3 nucleotides are TGTGCCAGCAGTTACTCGACGACGAACACCGGGGAGCTGTTTTTT.

The rearrangement joins TRBV7-8 to TRBJ2-3, with a possible D match to TRBD2 (5 bases). Germline CDR1 reads SGHVS; CDR2 reads FQNEAQ. This CDR3 comprises 15 residues. V was trimmed by 3 bases and J by 0 bases, leaving 10 bases between them. The CDR3 sequence: CASSLDWSSTDTQYF. DNA of the CDR3: TGTGCCAGCAGCTTGGACTGGAGTAGCACAGATACGCAGTATTTT.

As to this clonotype: A read error may account for a junction end that differs from germline. The chain employs TRBV6-1 and TRBJ2-4; 7 nucleotides line up with TRBD2. Germline V lookup: CDR1 MNHNS, CDR2 SASEGT. The CDR3 totals 14 residues. CDR3 DNA sequence: TGTGGCAGCAGGGCGCGACTAGCCAAAAACATTCAGTATTTC. Its protein product is CGSRARLAKNIQYF.

The chain joins TRBV27 to TRBJ2-2; D not certain. The germline CDR1 and CDR2 sequences are MNHEY and SMNVEV (reference sequence). The CDR3 covers 12 residues. The germline V and J ends were trimmed by 6 bases and 3 bases, with 5 bases remaining between them. CDR3 in amino acids: CASSTYTGELFF. Here the CDR3 DNA reads TGTGCCAGCAGCACTTACACCGGGGAGCTGTTTTTT.

This sequence joins TRBV7-3 and TRBJ2-3; 7 nucleotides line up with TRBD2. Germline-derived CDR1 and CDR2 are SGHTA and FQGTGA. With 5 bases clipped from V and 6 bases from J, the junction kept 8 bases outside the gene matches. This CDR3 is built from 14 residues. The CDR3 protein is CASSPSSGMDTQYF. The CDR3 DNA reads as TGTGCCAGCAGCCCCTCAAGCGGGATGGATACGCAGTATTTT.

This clonotype was counted many times. V gene TRBV11-1 combines with J gene TRBJ2-1; TRBD1 might be the D (5 bases). The V gene lost 5 bases and the J gene lost 0 bases, with 8 bases spanning the gap. Germline lookup yields CDR1 SGHAT and CDR2 FQDESV (reference sequence). There are 14 residues in the CDR3. CDR3 DNA sequence: TGTGCCAGCAGCCGAAGGGGCTCCTACAATGAGCAGTTCTTC. This encodes CASSRRGSYNEQFF.

Comments on this clonotype: One end of the junction fails to match germline, which may point to a read error. V is TRBV12-3 or TRBV12-4 and J is TRBJ2-3; 8 bases map to TRBD2. The J call may be in error: the DNA end matches TRBJ2-1 better. This CDR3 spans 16 amino acids. The CDR3 region is CASSATGGGATDTQFF. CDR3 in DNA: TGTGCGAGCAGTGCCACGGGGGGGGGGGCCACAGATACGCAGTTCTTC.

This clonotype occurred once. At one end, the junction sequence differs from germline, possibly due to a read error. V gene TRBV6-2 or TRBV6-3 combines with J gene TRBJ2-1; 10 nucleotides line up with TRBD2. The CDR3 consists of 16 residues. Per germline, CDR1 MNHEY and CDR2 SVGEGT. The CDR3 nucleotides read TGTGCCAGCAGTTCCCCCCAGCGGGGGGGCACAGATGAGCAGTTTTTT. Translated: CASSSPQRGGTDEQFF.

At least ten counts were recorded for this clonotype. The chain joins TRBV6-1 to TRBJ1-2, with 7 bases lining up with TRBD1. V trimming: 6 bases; J trimming: 2 bases; junction bases outside the gene matches: 3. This CDR3 is 13 amino acids long. Germline V gene data show CDR1 as MNHNS and CDR2 as SASEGT. The CDR3 nucleotides read TGTGCCAGCAGACCGACAGGGAACTATGGCTACACCTTC. It yields the protein CASRPTGNYGYTF.

This chain links TRBV7-2 with TRBJ2-1; 10 nucleotides match TRBD1. J gave up 8 bases and V 5 bases, and 12 bases lay outside the gene matches. Germline lookup yields CDR1 SGHTA and CDR2 FQGNSA. There are 16 residues in the CDR3. CDR3 coding DNA: TGTGCCAGCAGCCCGAGGGGGACAGGGGTAGGCGATGAGCAGTTCTTC. Encoded protein: CASSPRGTGVGDEQFF.